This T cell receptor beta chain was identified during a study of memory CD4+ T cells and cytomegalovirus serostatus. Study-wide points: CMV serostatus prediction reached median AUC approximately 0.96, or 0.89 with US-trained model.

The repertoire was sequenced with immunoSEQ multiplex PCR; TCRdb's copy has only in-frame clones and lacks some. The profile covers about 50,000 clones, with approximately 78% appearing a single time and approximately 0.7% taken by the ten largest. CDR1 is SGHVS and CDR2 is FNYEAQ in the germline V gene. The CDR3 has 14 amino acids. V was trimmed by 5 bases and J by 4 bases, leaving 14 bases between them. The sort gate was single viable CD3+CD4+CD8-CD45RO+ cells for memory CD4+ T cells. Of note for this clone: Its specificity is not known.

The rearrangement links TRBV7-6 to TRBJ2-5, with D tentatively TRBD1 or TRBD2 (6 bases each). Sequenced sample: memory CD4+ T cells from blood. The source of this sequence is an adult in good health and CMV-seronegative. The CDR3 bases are TGTGCCAGCAGCCGAACGGGGGCCCTAGAGACCCAGTACTTC. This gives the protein CASSRTGALETQYF.